This T cell receptor beta chain was sequenced during a study of vaccination effects on CD4 cells after COVID-19. The CDR3 totals 15 residues. The V and J ends lost 1 base and 11 bases, in that order; junction bases with no gene match: 8. Germline V gives CDR1 MNHNS, CDR2 SASEGT. Ahead of sequencing, the ViraFEST assay grew antigen-specific CD4+ T cells using viral peptide pools. Culture lasted about 10 days before CD4+ T cell isolation. Participants were given two doses of BNT162b2 or mRNA-1273 vaccine. Half-medium exchanges with IL-2 medium took place on days 3 and 7. This clone has more than one count but fewer than ten. Its target is not known. Clones were sequenced by immunoSEQ multiplex PCR, and TCRdb holds only the in-frame ones, with some missing. The sample comprises about 66,000 clones, approximately 76% of which are singletons, and approximately 0.9% rests with the top ten.

This clonotype was obtained from a human donor who received a COVID-19 vaccine. The material was CD4+ T cells from PBMCs cultured with HCoV-OC43 spike peptides, obtained after COVID-19 vaccination. The subset was: HCoV-OC43 spike overlapping peptide pool stimulation. The gene calls are TRBV6-1 and TRBJ1-3, with 10 positions matching TRBD1. The CDR3 nucleotides read TGTGCCAGCAGTGAAGTCCCGGGACAGGGGCCCTCCATATATTTT. Protein sequence: CASSEVPGQGPSIYF.